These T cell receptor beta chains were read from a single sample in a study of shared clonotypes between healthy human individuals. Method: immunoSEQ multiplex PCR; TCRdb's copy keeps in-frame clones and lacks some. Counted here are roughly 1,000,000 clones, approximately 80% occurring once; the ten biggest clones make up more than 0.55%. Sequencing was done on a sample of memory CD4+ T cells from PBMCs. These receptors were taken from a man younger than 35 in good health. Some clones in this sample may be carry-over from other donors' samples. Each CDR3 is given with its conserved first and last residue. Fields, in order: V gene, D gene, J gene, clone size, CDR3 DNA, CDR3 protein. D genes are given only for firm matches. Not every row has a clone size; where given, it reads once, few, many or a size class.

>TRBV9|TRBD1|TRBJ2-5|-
TGTGCCAGCAGCGTAGGGTCAGGGGGCGAGACCCAGTACTTC
CASSVGSGGETQYF
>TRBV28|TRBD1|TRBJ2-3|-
TGTGCCAGCAGTTTGATGGGACAGGGGGAAGATACGCAGTATTTT
CASSLMGQGEDTQYF
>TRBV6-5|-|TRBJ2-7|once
TGTGCCAGCAGTTCCTTCGGAGAAGGGGCTGGCGAGCAGTACTTC
CASSSFGEGAGEQYF
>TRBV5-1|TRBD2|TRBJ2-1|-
TGCGCCAGCAGCTTTGGGACTAGCGGCTACAATGAGCAGTTCTTC
CASSFGTSGYNEQFF
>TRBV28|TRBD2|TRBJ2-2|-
TGTGCCAGCAGTAGGGGACTAGCGGGTAACACCGGGGAGCTGTTTTTT
CASSRGLAGNTGELFF
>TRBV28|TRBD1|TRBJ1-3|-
TGTGCCAGCAGTCCATTGGACAGGGAGAGGTACACCATATATTTT
CASSPLDRERYTIYF
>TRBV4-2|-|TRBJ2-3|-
TGTGCCAGCAGCCAAGTGGGAGATACGCAGTATTTT
CASSQVGDTQYF
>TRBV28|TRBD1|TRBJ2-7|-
TGTGCCAGCACCCGGCCCGGGACAGGGGGTTACGAGCAGTACTTC
CASTRPGTGGYEQYF
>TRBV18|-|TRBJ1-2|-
TGTGCCAGCTCACCCCAGGACAGTGGCCCATATGGCTACACCTTC
CASSPQDSGPYGYTF
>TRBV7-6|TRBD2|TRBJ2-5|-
TGTGCCAGCAGCTTAACCCCCCGAGCGGGAGTTGGAGAGACCCAGTACTTC
CASSLTPRAGVGETQYF
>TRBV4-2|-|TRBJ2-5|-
TGTGCCAGCAGCCAAGAAGACGGTTCTGGGGAGACCCAGTACTTC
CASSQEDGSGETQYF
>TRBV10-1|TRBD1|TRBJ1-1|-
TGCGCCAGCAGTGAGTCCGGGACAGGGGGTACTTCGAACACTGAAGCTTTCTTT
CASSESGTGGTSNTEAFF
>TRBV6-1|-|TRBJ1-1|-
TGTGCCAGCATGGTCGGACGGGGGGACACTGAAGCTTTCTTT
CASMVGRGDTEAFF
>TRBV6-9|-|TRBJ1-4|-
TGTGCCAGCAGTTATTCGGACAGCCGTTCGTTTTTT
CASSYSDSRSFF
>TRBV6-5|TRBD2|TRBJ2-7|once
TGTGCCAGCAGTTCGGGGCGACTAGCGGGACTAGCCCCGTACTTC
CASSSGRLAGLAPYF
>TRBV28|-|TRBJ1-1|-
TGTGCCAGCAGGGGGGGCACTGAAGCTTTCTTT
CASRGGTEAFF
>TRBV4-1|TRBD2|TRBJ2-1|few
TGCGCCAGCAGACCCGGACTAGCGGGCAACAATGAGCAGTTCTTC
CASRPGLAGNNEQFF
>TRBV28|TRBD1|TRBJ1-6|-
TGTGCCAGCAGTTTCTTGACAGGGGGAGGATCACCCCTCCACTTT
CASSFLTGGGSPLHF
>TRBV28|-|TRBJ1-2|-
TGTGCCAGCAGTTCCACCTATTATGGCTACACCTTC
CASSSTYYGYTF
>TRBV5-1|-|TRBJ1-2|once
TGCGCCAGCAGCCGGGACCCCGGCGTCGATGGCTACACCTTC
CASSRDPGVDGYTF
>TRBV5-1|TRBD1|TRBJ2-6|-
TGCGCCAGCAGCCCTAGACCTACAGGGGGCGTTCCCTCTGGGGCCAACGTCCTGACTTTC
CASSPRPTGGVPSGANVLTF
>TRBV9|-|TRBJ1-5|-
TGTGCCAGCAGCGCCGCAGGGGACTACAATCAGCCCCAGCATTTT
CASSAAGDYNQPQHF
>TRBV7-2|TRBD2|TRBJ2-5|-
TGTGCCAGCAGCTTATCTCAAACTAGCGGGAAGACCCAGTACTTC
CASSLSQTSGKTQYF
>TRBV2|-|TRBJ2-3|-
TGTGCCAGCAGTGAGAAAACAGAGACAGATACGCAGTATTTT
CASSEKTETDTQYF
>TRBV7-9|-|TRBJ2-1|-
TGTGCCAGCAGCTTAGGTTCTGGGCCAGCCTCCTACAATGAGCAGTTCTTC
CASSLGSGPASYNEQFF
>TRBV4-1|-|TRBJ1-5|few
TGCGCCAGCAGCCCCTACCCTCTTAGTATAGGTCAGCCCCAGCATTTT
CASSPYPLSIGQPQHF
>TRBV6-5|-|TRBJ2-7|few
TGTGCCAGCAGTTACGTACGGGAGCAGTACTTC
CASSYVREQYF
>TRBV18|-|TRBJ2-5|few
TGTGCCAGCTCACTGCGCCGTCGCCAAGAGACCCAGTACTTC
CASSLRRRQETQYF
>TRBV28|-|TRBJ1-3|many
TGTGCCAGCACCTCTCCGGCCTCTGGAAACACCATATATTTT
CASTSPASGNTIYF
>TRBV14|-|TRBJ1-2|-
TGTGCCAGCAGCCAATCTTGGGGGGCAAGGTATGGCTACACCTTC
CASSQSWGARYGYTF
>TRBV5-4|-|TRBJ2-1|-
TGTGCCAGCAGCTTGGGCGCCGGCGCCTCCTACAATGAGCAGTTCTTC
CASSLGAGASYNEQFF